A single sample is the source of the 29 T cell receptor beta chains below, sequenced in a study of blood T cells in healthy people across ages (dated by TCRdb to the mid-2010s). Library construction relied on 5' RACE. The sequencer listed for this sample is Illumina HiSeq 2500. A second PCR of about 6 to 11 cycles was performed with a sample-barcoded 5' primer and a J-beta primer mix. Clones were called with MiXCR by TCRdb after fastp trimmed the public reads at Q25, and only in-frame beta chains were retained. Each entry merges the rows of one CDR3 protein and shows their most common DNA and genes. The sample table lists 650,000 to 800,000 distinct CDR3 sequences, around 43% of them with a count of one. Approximately 19% of the sample rests with the top ten. What was sequenced was blood. These TCRs come from a man between 60 and 75 years old in good health.

The V gene is TRBV5-6, the J gene TRBJ2-6; D ambiguous. The CDR3 is 16 amino acids. Germline CDR1 and CDR2: SGHDT and YYEEEE. The V end was cut by 0 bases, the J end by 2 bases, with 9 bases between. This CDR3 is CASSLAADPGANVLTF. CDR3 bases: TGTGCCAGCAGCTTGGCAGCAGACCCTGGGGCCAACGTCCTGACTTTC.

This clonotype was seen at least ten times. The gene calls are TRBV18 and TRBJ2-5; a weak D match, TRBD2 (5 bases). V lost 5 bases, J lost 5 bases, and 9 bases lay in between. CDR1 and CDR2 from the germline V gene are KGHSH and LQKENI. The CDR3 loop spans 12 amino acids. The CDR3 sequence: CASSTGMETQYF. CDR3 in DNA: TGTGCCAGCTCAACGGGAATGGAGACCCAGTACTTC.

This clonotype has only a few counts. This chain links TRBV12-5 with TRBJ2-3; the D is unclear. Germline CDR1 reads LGHNT; CDR2 reads FRNRAP. This CDR3 comprises 14 residues. Deletions cut 3 bases from V and 3 bases from J, with 10 bases between. The CDR3 sequence is CASGFGTITDTQYF. The DNA of the CDR3 is TGTGCTAGTGGTTTTGGTACAATAACAGATACGCAGTATTTT.

This sequence joins TRBV25-1 and TRBJ1-5; tentative D call: TRBD1 (6 bases). V lost 2 bases and J lost 6, with 11 bases in between. Germline lookup yields CDR1 MGHDK and CDR2 SYGVNS. The CDR3 contains 14 residues. The CDR3 spells CASSETGIGQPQHF. The DNA of the CDR3 is TGTGCCAGCAGTGAAACAGGGATTGGTCAGCCCCAGCATTTT.

This chain uses TRBV25-1 with TRBJ1-6; 9 bases match TRBD1. Germline trimming cut 3 bases from V and 9 bases from J; bases unmatched to any gene: 12. Germline V gene lookup returns CDR1 MGHDK and CDR2 SYGVNS. This CDR3 has 17 residues. The DNA of the CDR3 is TGTGCCAGCAGTGAGCCGGGACAGGGAGGTTTCGGTTCACCCCTCCACTTT. It translates to CASSEPGQGGFGSPLHF.

This clonotype was observed a few times. The chain couples TRBV20-1 to TRBJ2-7, with TRBD2 identical over 9 bases. There are 14 residues in the CDR3. V lost 5 bases and J lost 2; bases outside the gene matches: 7. In germline, CDR1 is DFQATT, CDR2 SNEGSKA (reference sequence). The CDR3 nucleotides are TGCAGTGCTCTCGGCGGGGGGGCCGCCTACGAGCAGTACTTC. This sequence encodes CSALGGGAAYEQYF.

This clonotype was found many times. This chain connects TRBV29-1 to TRBJ1-2, with no clear D. The V gene's germline CDR1 is SQVTM and CDR2 ANQGSEA. CDR3 length: 12 amino acids. Trimming pared 3 bases from V and 7 bases from J, leaving 12 bases between. CDR3 loop: CSVDSPAGGYTF. The CDR3 bases are TGCAGCGTTGACTCCCCGGCCGGTGGCTACACCTTC. The full variable domain, rest sourced from reference TRBV29-1 and TRBJ1-2, is SAVISQKPSRDICQRGTSLTIQCQVDSQVTMMFWYRQQPGQSLTLIATANQGSEATYESGFVIDKFPISRPNLTFSTLTVSNMSPEDSSIYLCSVDSPAGGYTFGSGTRLTVV.

This chain connects TRBV6-2 or TRBV6-3 to TRBJ1-2; D is perhaps TRBD1 (6 bases). CDR3 length: 12 residues. Germline assignment: CDR1 MNHEY and CDR2 SVGEGT. V was cut by 7 bases and J by 3 bases, with 9 bases left in between. As DNA, the CDR3 is TGTGCCAGCACGGACAGATACTATGGCTACACCTTC. Protein sequence: CASTDRYYGYTF.

This clonotype has a single count. The chain employs TRBV6-2 or TRBV6-3 and TRBJ2-1; D unclear. The germline V gene has CDR1 MNHEY and CDR2 SVGEGT. V lost 7 bases and J lost 0, with 13 bases in between. CDR3 length equals 15 residues. As DNA, the CDR3 is TGTGCCAGCACCAGGACGAGTGGCTCCTACAATGAGCAGTTCTTC. It is translated as CASTRTSGSYNEQFF.

Only a few counts were recorded for this clonotype. The chain joins TRBV2 to TRBJ1-2; D is possibly TRBD1 (6 bases). Trimming removed 5 bases from V and 2 bases from J, with 12 bases in between. The CDR3 runs to 14 residues. Per germline, CDR1 SNHLY and CDR2 FYNNEI. CDR3 residues: CASSPQGLNYGYTF. The CDR3, as DNA: TGTGCCAGCAGTCCACAGGGCCTCAACTATGGCTACACCTTC.

Details on this clonotype: An end of the junction does not agree with germline; a read error may underlie this. The V gene is TRBV7-7, the J gene TRBJ2-5; weak D call: TRBD2 (6 bases). Germline V gives CDR1 SSHAT, CDR2 FNYEAQ (reference sequence). The CDR3 is 15 residues long. Here the CDR3 DNA reads TGTGCTAGCAGCCTACTGGGAGGACACCAAGAGACCCAGTACTTC. This gives the protein CASSLLGGHQETQYF.

Turning to this clonotype: This may stem from a read error, because a much larger clone lies one nucleotide away. CDR3 loop: CAISPGSGYTF. CDR3 coding DNA: TGTGCCATCAGTCCAGGGTCTGGCTACACCTTC. The gene calls are TRBV2 and TRBJ1-2; D perhaps matches TRBD1 (5 bases). CDR1 is SNHLY, CDR2 FYNNEI, per germline. The CDR3 sequence is 11 residues long.

This clonotype has a handful of counts. The rearrangement uses TRBV7-9 and TRBJ2-7, with 9 bases lining up with TRBD1. This CDR3 region has 15 residues. V trimming: 6 bases; J trimming: 5 bases; junction bases outside the gene matches: 11. The germline gives CDR1 SEHNR, CDR2 FQNEAQ (reference sequence). The CDR3 sequence: CASSFDGQGMDEQYF. The DNA of the CDR3 is TGTGCCAGCAGTTTCGACGGACAGGGGATGGACGAGCAGTACTTC.

The gene calls are TRBV18 and TRBJ2-4, with 8 bases that match TRBD1. Trimming at V came to 3 bases and at J to 2 bases, leaving 9 bases not matched to a gene. The CDR3 runs to 17 residues. The V gene's germline CDR1 is KGHSH and CDR2 LQKENI. The CDR3 coding sequence is TGTGCCAGCTCACCGACCTCAGGGGGCCAGACCAAAAACATTCAGTACTTC. Translation gives CASSPTSGGQTKNIQYF.

J is TRBJ1-5 and V is TRBV20-1; D unclear. The length of the CDR3 is 13 residues. The V and J ends lost 6 bases and 4 bases respectively, with 13 bases between them. Germline-derived CDR1 and CDR2 are DFQATT and SNEGSKA (reference sequence). The CDR3 sequence is CSALEMANQPQHF. CDR3 bases: TGCAGTGCCCTCGAGATGGCTAATCAGCCCCAGCATTTT.

This clonotype was recorded at least ten times. V usage is TRBV6-6 and J usage is TRBJ2-5; 8 bases agree with TRBD1. Germline V gives CDR1 MNHNY, CDR2 SVGAGI (reference sequence). The CDR3 is 15 residues long. Germline trimming cut 5 bases from V and 2 bases from J; bases unmatched to any gene: 7. CDR3 coding DNA: TGTGCCAGCAGTCGGGGACAGGAACGTCAAGAGACCCAGTACTTC. Translating gives CASSRGQERQETQYF.

The chain joins TRBV4-3 to TRBJ2-3; perhaps TRBD1 as D (5 bases). CDR3 length equals 16 residues. V gave up 0 bases and J gave up 3 bases, with 13 bases separating them. CDR1 is LGHNA and CDR2 is YSLEER in the germline V gene. CDR3 sequence: CASSQDDSKLTDTQYF. In nucleotides, the CDR3 is TGCGCCAGCAGCCAAGATGACAGTAAATTAACAGATACGCAGTATTTT.

This clonotype was picked up many times. The genes are TRBV29-1 and TRBJ2-7, with 10 bases lining up with TRBD1. The CDR3 is 17 residues long. Per germline, CDR1 SQVTM and CDR2 ANQGSEA. Losses at the gene ends were 1 base for V and 0 bases for J; bases not matched to a gene: 9. CDR3 bases: TGCAGCGTTGAAGTCGGGGGTCGGACAGGGGGCTCCTACGAGCAGTACTTC. Its protein product is CSVEVGGRTGGSYEQYF.

This clonotype was observed once. The chain carries TRBV15 and TRBJ2-4; a weak D match, TRBD2 (5 bases). From germline, CDR1 is LNHNV and CDR2 YYDKDF (reference sequence). This CDR3 spans 15 amino acids. V was clipped by 0 bases and J by 6 bases, with 12 bases between them. Written as DNA, the CDR3 is TGTGCCACCAGCAGAGATGACGGCGCGGGAAACATTCAGTACTTC. It yields the protein CATSRDDGAGNIQYF.

The chain couples TRBV12-3 or TRBV12-4 to TRBJ2-6; a possible D gene is TRBD1 (5 bases). The CDR3 is 17 amino acids. V lost 4 bases and J lost 2, with 15 bases in between. CDR3: CASSWGLGVTGANVLTF. DNA for the CDR3: TGTGCCAGCAGTTGGGGCCTAGGGGTGACTGGGGCCAACGTCCTGACTTTC.

A word on this clonotype: One end of the junction fails to match germline, which may point to a read error. The genes are TRBV5-1 and TRBJ1-1; D may be TRBD1 (5 bases). Germline-derived CDR1 and CDR2 are SGHRS and YFSETQ. This CDR3 has 14 residues. The CDR3 reads CASRLGDLDTEAFF. In DNA form, the CDR3 reads TGCGCCAGCAGGTTGGGGGATTTAGACACTGAAGCTTTCTTT.

The chain links TRBV20-1 to TRBJ1-2; the match to TRBD1 covers 10 bases. The CDR3 extends over 16 amino acids. The germline V gene has CDR1 DFQATT and CDR2 SNEGSKA (reference sequence). V shed 3 bases, J shed 5 bases, and the junction held 12 bases outside the gene matches. The DNA for the CDR3 is TGCAGTGCTAGGGGACAGGGGATCCCCTCGCTATATGGCTACACCTTC. It is translated as CSARGQGIPSLYGYTF.

The rearrangement uses TRBV7-2 and TRBJ1-2, with D maybe TRBD1 (5 bases). The germline V gene encodes CDR1 SGHTA and CDR2 FQGNSA. The CDR3 consists of 12 residues. Trimming removed 4 bases from V and 8 bases from J, with 11 bases in between. CDR3 amino acids: CASSYRDWGYTF. CDR3 nucleotide sequence: TGTGCCAGCAGCTACCGGGACTGGGGCTACACCTTC.

The V and J genes are TRBV7-2 and TRBJ2-1, with D possibly being TRBD2 (5 bases). The germline V gene has CDR1 SGHTA and CDR2 FQGNSA. V was shortened by 0 bases and J by 4 bases, with 10 bases between the two germline ends. This CDR3 comprises 15 residues. This chain's CDR3 is CASSLAIAGYNEQFF. The DNA of the CDR3 is TGTGCCAGCAGCTTAGCTATCGCGGGTTACAATGAGCAGTTCTTC.

This chain links TRBV7-2 with TRBJ2-3; D is unresolved. Germline V gene sequence: CDR1 SGHTA, CDR2 FQGNSA. The ends were cut back, 3 bases at V and 0 bases at J, with 10 bases in the middle. This CDR3 comprises 15 residues. For the CDR3, the DNA is TGTGCCAGCAGCTTCAACAGTTTAAGCACAGATACGCAGTATTTT. This translates into CASSFNSLSTDTQYF.

This clonotype was seen a few times. J is TRBJ2-5 and V is TRBV5-1; D unresolved. The CDR3 length is 15 residues. Germline values: CDR1 SGHRS, CDR2 YFSETQ. V was clipped by 4 bases and J by 0 bases, with 13 bases between them. CDR3 DNA sequence: TGCGCCAGCAGCCCCGTCTCTAGGTACCAAGAGACCCAGTACTTC. It specifies CASSPVSRYQETQYF.

The chain employs TRBV9 and TRBJ2-1, with D maybe TRBD2 (7 bases). This CDR3 has 15 amino acids. CDR1 is SGDLS, CDR2 YYNGEE, per germline. V lost 3 bases to trimming and J lost 3 bases, with 13 bases between them. The chain's CDR3 is CASSEAGAYYNEQFF. CDR3 bases: TGTGCCAGCAGCGAGGCGGGGGCCTACTACAATGAGCAGTTCTTC.

This clonotype was counted between two and nine times. V usage is TRBV29-1 and J usage is TRBJ1-2; D unclear. Trimming took 3 bases from V and 1 from J, leaving 21 bases between them. The CDR3 length is 17 residues. CDR1 and CDR2 (germline): SQVTM, ANQGSEA. The CDR3 sequence: CSVDRATGESVNYGYTF. The CDR3 DNA sequence: TGCAGCGTTGATCGGGCCACCGGGGAATCGGTTAACTATGGCTACACCTTC.

The chain carries TRBV7-2 and TRBJ1-1; no reliable D call. Germline CDR1 SGHTA, CDR2 FQGNSA. This CDR3 has 15 residues. V gave up 5 bases and J gave up 5 bases, with 18 bases separating them. This CDR3 is CASSLVKVGWTEAFF. As DNA, the CDR3 is TGTGCCAGCAGCCTCGTGAAGGTCGGTTGGACTGAAGCTTTCTTT.